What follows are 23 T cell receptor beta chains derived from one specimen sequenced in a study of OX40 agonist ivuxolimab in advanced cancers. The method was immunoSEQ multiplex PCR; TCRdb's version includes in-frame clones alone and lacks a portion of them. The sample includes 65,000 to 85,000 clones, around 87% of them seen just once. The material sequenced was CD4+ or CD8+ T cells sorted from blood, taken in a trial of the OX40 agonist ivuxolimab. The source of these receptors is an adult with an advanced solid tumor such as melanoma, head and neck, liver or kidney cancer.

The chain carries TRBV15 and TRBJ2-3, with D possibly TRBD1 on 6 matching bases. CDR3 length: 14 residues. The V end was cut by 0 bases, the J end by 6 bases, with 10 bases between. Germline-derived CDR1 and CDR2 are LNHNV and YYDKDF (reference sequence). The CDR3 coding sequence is TGTGCCACCAGCAGAGATAGGGGGTCGGATACGCAGTATTTT. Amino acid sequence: CATSRDRGSDTQYF.

The CDR3 DNA follows: TGTGCCAGCAGTGCGGTCTTATACTATGGCTACACCTTC. It codes for CASSAVLYYGYTF. The gene calls are TRBV6-1 and TRBJ1-2; D gene ambiguous. CDR3 length equals 13 residues. The germline CDR1 and CDR2 sequences are MNHNS and SASEGT. Between the trimmed V and J ends, which lost 4 bases and 3 bases, there was a span of 9 bases.

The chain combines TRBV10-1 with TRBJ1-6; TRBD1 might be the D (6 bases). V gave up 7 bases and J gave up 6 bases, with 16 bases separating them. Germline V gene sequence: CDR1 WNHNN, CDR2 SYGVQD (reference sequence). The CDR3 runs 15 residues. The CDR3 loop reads CASTPSGTLNSPLHF. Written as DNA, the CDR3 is TGCGCCAGCACCCCCTCCGGGACACTTAATTCACCCCTCCACTTT.

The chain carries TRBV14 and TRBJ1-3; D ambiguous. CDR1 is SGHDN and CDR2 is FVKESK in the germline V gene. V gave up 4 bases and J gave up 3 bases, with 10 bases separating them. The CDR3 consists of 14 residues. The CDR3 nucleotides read TGTGCCAGCAGCCCGCGGATGGTTGGAAACACCATATATTTT. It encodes CASSPRMVGNTIYF.

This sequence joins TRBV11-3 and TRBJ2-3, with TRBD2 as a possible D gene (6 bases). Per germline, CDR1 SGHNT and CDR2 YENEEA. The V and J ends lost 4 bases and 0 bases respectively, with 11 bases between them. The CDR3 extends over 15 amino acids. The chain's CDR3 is CASSSDGGSTDTQYF. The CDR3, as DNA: TGTGCCAGCAGCTCAGACGGGGGTAGCACAGATACGCAGTATTTT.

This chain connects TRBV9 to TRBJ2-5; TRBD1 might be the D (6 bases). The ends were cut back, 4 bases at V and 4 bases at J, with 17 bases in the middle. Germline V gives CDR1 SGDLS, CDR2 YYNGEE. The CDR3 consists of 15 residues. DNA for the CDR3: TGTGCCAGCAGCTTTAGCGTGGGGGCGGGAGAGACCCAGTACTTC. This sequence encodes CASSFSVGAGETQYF.

The CDR3, as DNA: TGTGCCAGCACCGAGAGCAGGGATCACTATGGCTACACCTTC. Translating it yields CASTESRDHYGYTF. The chain couples TRBV7-2 to TRBJ1-2, with TRBD1 as a possible D gene (5 bases). CDR1 is SGHTA, CDR2 FQGNSA, per germline. This CDR3 contains 14 residues. Trimming took 7 bases from V and 3 from J, leaving 15 bases between them. The variable domain in full, completed from reference TRBV7-2 and TRBJ1-2, reads GAGVSQSPSNKVTEKGKDVELRCDPISGHTALYWYRQSLGQGLEFLIYFQGNSAPDKSGLPSDRFSAERTGGSVSTLTIQRTQQEDSAVYLCASTESRDHYGYTFGSGTRLTVV.

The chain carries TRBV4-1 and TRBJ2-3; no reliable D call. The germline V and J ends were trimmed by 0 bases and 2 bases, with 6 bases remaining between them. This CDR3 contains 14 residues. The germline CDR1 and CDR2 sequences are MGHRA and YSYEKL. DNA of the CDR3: TGCGCCAGCAGCCAAGATTGGTCCACAGATACGCAGTATTTT. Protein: CASSQDWSTDTQYF.

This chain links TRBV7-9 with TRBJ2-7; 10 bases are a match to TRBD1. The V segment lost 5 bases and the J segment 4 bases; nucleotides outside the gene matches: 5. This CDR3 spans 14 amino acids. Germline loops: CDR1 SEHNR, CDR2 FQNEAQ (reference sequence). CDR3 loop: CASSLGQGLYEQYF. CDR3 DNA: TGTGCCAGCAGCCTGGGACAGGGGTTGTACGAGCAGTACTTC.

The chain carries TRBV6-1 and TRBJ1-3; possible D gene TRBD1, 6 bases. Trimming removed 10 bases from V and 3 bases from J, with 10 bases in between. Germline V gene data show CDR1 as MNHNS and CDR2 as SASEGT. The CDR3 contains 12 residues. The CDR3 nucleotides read TGTGCCATCCGGACAGATGGAAACACCATATATTTT. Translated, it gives CAIRTDGNTIYF.

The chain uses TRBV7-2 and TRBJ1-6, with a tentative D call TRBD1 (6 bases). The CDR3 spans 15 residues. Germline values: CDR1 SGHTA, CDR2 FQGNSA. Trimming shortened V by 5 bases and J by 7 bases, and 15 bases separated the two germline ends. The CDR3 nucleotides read TGTGCCAGCAGCCCGATTGGGGGCGGCAATTCACCCCTCCACTTT. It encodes CASSPIGGGNSPLHF.

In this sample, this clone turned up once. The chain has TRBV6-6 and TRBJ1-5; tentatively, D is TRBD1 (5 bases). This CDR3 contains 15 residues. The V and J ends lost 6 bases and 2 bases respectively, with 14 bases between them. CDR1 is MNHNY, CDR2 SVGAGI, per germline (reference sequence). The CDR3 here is CASREGRGGNQPQHF. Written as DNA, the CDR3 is TGTGCCAGCAGAGAGGGGCGGGGGGGCAATCAGCCCCAGCATTTT.

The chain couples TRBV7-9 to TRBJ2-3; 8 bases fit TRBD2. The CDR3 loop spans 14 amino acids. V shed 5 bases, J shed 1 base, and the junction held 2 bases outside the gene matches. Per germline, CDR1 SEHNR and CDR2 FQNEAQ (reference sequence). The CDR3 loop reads CASSTSGRTDTQYF. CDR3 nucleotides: TGTGCCAGCAGCACTAGCGGACGCACAGATACGCAGTATTTT.

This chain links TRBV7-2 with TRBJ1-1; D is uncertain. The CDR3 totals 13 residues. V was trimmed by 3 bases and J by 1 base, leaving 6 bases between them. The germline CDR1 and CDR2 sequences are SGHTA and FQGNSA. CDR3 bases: TGTGCCAGCAGCTTTGCAGGGAACACTGAAGCTTTCTTT. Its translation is CASSFAGNTEAFF.

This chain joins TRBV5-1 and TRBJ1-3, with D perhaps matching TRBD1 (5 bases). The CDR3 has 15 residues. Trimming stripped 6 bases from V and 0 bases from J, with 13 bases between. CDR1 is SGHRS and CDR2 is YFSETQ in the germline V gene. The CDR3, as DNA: TGCGCCAGCACCAATTGGGGCATCTCTGGAAACACCATATATTTT. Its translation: CASTNWGISGNTIYF.

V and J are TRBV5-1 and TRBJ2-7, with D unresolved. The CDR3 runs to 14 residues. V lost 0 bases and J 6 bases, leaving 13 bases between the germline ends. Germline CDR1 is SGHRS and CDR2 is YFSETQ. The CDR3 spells CASSLGAVFSEQYF. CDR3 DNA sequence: TGCGCCAGCAGCTTGGGCGCGGTTTTCTCCGAGCAGTACTTC.

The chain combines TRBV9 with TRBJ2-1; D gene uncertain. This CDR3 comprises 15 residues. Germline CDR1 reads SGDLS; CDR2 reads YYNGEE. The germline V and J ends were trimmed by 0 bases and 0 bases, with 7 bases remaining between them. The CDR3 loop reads CASSVGFSSYNEQFF. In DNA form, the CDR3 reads TGTGCCAGCAGCGTAGGGTTCAGCTCCTACAATGAGCAGTTCTTC.

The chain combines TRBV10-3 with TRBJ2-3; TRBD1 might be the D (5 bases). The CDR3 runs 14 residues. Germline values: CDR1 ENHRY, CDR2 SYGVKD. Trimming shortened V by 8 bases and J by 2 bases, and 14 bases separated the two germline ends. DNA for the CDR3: TGTGCCATCGGGGCCGGCGGACACACAGATACGCAGTATTTT. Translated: CAIGAGGHTDTQYF.

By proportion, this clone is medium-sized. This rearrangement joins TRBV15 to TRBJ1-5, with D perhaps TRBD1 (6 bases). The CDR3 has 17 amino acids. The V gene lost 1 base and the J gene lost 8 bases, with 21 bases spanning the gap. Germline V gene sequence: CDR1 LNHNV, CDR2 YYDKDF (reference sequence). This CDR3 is CATSRVETGTGGEPQHF. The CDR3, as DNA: TGTGCCACCAGCAGAGTAGAAACCGGGACCGGGGGCGAGCCCCAGCATTTT. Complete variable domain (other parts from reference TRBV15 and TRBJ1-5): DAMVIQNPRYQVTQFGKPVTLSCSQTLNHNVMYWYQQKSSQAPKLLFHYYDKDFNNEADTPDNFQSRRPNTSFCFLDIRSPGLGDTAMYLCATSRVETGTGGEPQHFGDGTRLSIL.

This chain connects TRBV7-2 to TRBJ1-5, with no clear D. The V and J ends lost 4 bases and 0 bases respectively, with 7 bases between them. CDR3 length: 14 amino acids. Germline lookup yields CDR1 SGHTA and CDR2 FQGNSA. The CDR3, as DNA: TGTGCCAGCAGCTCAAGAGATAGCAATCAGCCCCAGCATTTT. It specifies CASSSRDSNQPQHF.

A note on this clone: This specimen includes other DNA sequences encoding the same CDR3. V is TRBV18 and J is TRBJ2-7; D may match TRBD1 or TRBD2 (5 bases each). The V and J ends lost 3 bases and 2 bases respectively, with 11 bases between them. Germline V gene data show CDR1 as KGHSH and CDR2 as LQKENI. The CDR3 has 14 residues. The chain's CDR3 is CASSPGTGTYEQYV. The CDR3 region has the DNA TGTGCCAGCTCACCCGGGACGGGTACCTACGAGCAGTACGTC.

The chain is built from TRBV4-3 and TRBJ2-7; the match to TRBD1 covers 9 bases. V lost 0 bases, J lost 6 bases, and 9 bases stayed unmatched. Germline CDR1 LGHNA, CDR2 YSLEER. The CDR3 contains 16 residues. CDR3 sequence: CASSQDLGTGTFEQYF. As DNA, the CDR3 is TGCGCCAGCAGCCAAGATCTTGGGACAGGGACTTTCGAGCAGTACTTC.

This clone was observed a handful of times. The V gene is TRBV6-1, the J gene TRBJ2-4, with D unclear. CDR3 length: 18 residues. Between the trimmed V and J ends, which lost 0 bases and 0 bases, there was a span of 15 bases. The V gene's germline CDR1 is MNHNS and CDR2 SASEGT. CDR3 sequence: CASSEAPGHQIAKNIQYF. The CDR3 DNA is TGTGCCAGCAGTGAAGCTCCGGGCCACCAAATAGCCAAAAACATTCAGTACTTC.